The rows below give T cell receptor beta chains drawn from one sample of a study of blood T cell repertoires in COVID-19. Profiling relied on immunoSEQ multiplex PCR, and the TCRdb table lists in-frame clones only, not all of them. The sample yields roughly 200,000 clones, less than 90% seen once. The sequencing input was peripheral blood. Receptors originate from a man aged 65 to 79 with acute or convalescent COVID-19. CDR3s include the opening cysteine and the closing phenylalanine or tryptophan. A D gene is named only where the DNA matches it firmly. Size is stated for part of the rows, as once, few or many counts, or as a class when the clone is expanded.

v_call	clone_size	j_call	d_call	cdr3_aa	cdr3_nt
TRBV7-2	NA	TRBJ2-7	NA	CASSVVAADSYEQYF	TGTGCCAGCAGCGTGGTAGCGGCAGACTCCTACGAGCAGTACTTC
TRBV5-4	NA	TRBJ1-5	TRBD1	CASSLGGTGQPQHF	TGTGCCAGCAGCTTAGGGGGCACGGGTCAGCCCCAGCATTTT
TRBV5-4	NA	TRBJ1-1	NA	CASSLISGGGTEAFF	TGTGCCAGCAGCTTGATTTCGGGGGGTGGCACTGAAGCTTTCTTT
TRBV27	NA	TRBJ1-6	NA	CASSSAGAGNSPLHF	TGTGCCAGCAGTTCCGCAGGGGCGGGTAATTCACCCCTCCACTTT
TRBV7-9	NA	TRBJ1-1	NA	CASSLTVNTEAFF	TGTGCCAGCAGCCTGACAGTGAACACTGAAGCTTTCTTT
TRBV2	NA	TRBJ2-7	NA	CASSGGAGTYEQYF	TGTGCCAGCAGTGGCGGGGCAGGGACCTACGAGCAGTACTTC
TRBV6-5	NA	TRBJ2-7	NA	CASTGPSRHEQYF	TGTGCCAGCACAGGGCCAAGTCGGCACGAGCAGTACTTC
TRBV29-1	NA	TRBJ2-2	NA	CSVTLSVTGELFF	TGCAGCGTGACTCTATCGGTCACCGGGGAGCTGTTTTTT
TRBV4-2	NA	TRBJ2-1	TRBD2	CASSQGAGGPQNEQFF	TGTGCCAGCAGCCAAGGGGCGGGAGGGCCTCAGAATGAGCAGTTCTTC
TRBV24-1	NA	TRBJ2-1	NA	CATSDPGTKGYNEQFF	TGTGCCACCAGTGACCCCGGGACAAAAGGGTACAATGAGCAGTTCTTC
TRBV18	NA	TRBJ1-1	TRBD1	CASSPGQGEAFF	TGTGCCAGCTCACCCGGACAGGGAGAAGCTTTCTTT
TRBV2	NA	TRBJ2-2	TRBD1	CASQGQGNTGELFF	TGTGCCAGCCAGGGACAGGGGAACACCGGGGAGCTGTTTTTT
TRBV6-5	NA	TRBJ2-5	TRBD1	CASSPPGQKETQYF	TGTGCCAGCAGTCCCCCGGGACAGAAAGAGACCCAGTACTTC
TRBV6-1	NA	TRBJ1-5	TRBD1	CASSERDSAPDQPQHF	TGTGCCAGCAGTGAGAGGGACAGCGCTCCAGATCAGCCCCAGCATTTT
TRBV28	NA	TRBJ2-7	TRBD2	CASSSPAKRGSYEQYF	TGTGCCAGCAGTTCCCCTGCTAAGCGGGGCTCCTACGAGCAGTACTTC
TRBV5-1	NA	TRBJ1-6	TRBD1	CASSSGGQGVSPLHF	TGCGCCAGCAGCTCCGGCGGGCAGGGGGTTTCACCCCTCCACTTT
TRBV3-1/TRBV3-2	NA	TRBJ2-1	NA	CASSRASGTTQRPFF	TGTGCCAGCAGCCGCGCCTCGGGGACAACCCAGCGTCCGTTCTTC
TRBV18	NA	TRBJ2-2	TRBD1	CASSNTGVTGELFF	TGTGCCAGCTCAAACACAGGGGTCACCGGGGAGCTGTTTTTT
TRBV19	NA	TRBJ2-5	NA	CASSIGGLTGETQYF	TGTGCCAGTAGTATAGGGGGGCTGACTGGCGAGACCCAGTACTTC
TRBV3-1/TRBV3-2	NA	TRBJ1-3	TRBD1	CASSAPGQGVDTIYF	TGTGCCAGCAGCGCCCCGGGACAGGGGGTAGACACCATATATTTT
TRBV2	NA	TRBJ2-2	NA	CASSESRDTGELFF	TGTGCCAGCAGTGAGTCCAGGGACACCGGGGAGCTGTTTTTT
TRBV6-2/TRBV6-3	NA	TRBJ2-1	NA	CASSYEGVSYNEQFF	TGTGCCAGCAGTTACGAGGGAGTCTCCTACAATGAGCAGTTCTTC
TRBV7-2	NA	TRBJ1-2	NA	CASSQTSPTGGSGYTF	TGTGCCAGCAGCCAGACGAGCCCCACGGGGGGGTCTGGCTACACCTTC
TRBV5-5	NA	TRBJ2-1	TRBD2	CASSPGLGMNEQFF	TGTGCCAGCAGCCCGGGACTAGGTATGAATGAGCAGTTCTTC
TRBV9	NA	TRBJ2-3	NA	CASSVGNRVTDTQYF	TGTGCCAGCAGCGTAGGGAACAGGGTGACAGATACGCAGTATTTT
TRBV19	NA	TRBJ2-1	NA	CASSPDFANEQFF	TGTGCCAGTAGTCCGGACTTCGCTAATGAGCAGTTCTTC
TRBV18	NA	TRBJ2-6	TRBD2	CASSPNGGLGANVLTF	TGTGCCAGCTCACCAAACGGGGGGTTAGGGGCCAACGTCCTGACTTTC
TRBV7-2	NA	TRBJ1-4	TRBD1	CASSRDRGTEKLFF	TGTGCCAGCAGTCGGGACAGGGGGACAGAAAAACTGTTTTTT
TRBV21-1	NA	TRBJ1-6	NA	CASSKPGQGGPADSPLHF	TGTGCCAGCAGCAAACCCGGACAGGGAGGGCCCGCGGATTCACCCCTCCACTTT
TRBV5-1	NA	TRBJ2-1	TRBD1	CASRQGAEQFF	TGCGCCAGCCGACAGGGCGCTGAGCAGTTCTTC
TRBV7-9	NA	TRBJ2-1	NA	CASSISLTGNEQFF	TGTGCCAGCAGCATTAGTCTGACAGGCAATGAGCAGTTCTTC
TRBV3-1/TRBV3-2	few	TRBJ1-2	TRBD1	CASSATRTGAGYTF	TGTGCCAGCAGCGCCACCCGGACAGGGGCTGGCTACACCTTC
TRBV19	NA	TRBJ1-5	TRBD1	CASSERTGNNQPQHF	TGTGCCAGTAGTGAACGGACAGGGAACAATCAGCCCCAGCATTTT
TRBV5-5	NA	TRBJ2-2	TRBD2	CASGTGLGTGELFF	TGTGCCAGCGGGACGGGACTAGGCACCGGGGAGCTGTTTTTT
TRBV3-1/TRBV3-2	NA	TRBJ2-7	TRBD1	CASSPGQGLSEQYF	TGTGCCAGCAGTCCGGGACAGGGCCTCTCCGAGCAGTACTTC
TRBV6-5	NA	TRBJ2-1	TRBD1	CASRRQGNNEQFF	TGTGCCAGCCGCCGACAGGGGAATAATGAGCAGTTCTTC
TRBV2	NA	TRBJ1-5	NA	CASSVDSFNQPQHF	TGTGCCAGCAGTGTAGACAGTTTCAATCAGCCCCAGCATTTT
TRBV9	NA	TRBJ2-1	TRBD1	CASSVGGQGAYNEQFF	TGTGCCAGCAGCGTAGGGGGACAGGGGGCCTACAATGAGCAGTTCTTC
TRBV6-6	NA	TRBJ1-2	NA	CASRRQDDLYGYTF	TGTGCCAGCAGGAGACAGGACGATCTCTATGGCTACACCTTC
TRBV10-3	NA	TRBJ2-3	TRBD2	CAISERVAGSTDTQYF	TGTGCCATCAGTGAGAGGGTAGCGGGAAGTACAGATACGCAGTATTTT
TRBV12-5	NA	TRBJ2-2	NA	CASGVRGNTGELFF	TGTGCTAGTGGAGTTAGGGGGAACACCGGGGAGCTGTTTTTT
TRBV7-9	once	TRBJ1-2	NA	CASSLQGPNYGYTF	TGTGCCAGCAGCTTACAGGGGCCCAACTATGGCTACACCTTC
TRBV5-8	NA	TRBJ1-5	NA	CASSLVELQPQHF	TGTGCCAGCAGCTTGGTCGAACTCCAGCCCCAGCATTTT
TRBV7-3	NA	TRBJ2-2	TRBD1	CASSLNQGANTGELFF	TGTGCCAGCAGCTTAAATCAGGGGGCGAACACCGGGGAGCTGTTTTTT
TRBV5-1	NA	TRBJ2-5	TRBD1	CASRETGAQETQYF	TGCGCCAGCAGGGAGACAGGGGCCCAAGAGACCCAGTACTTC
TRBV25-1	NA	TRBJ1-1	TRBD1	CASSETRNRGATEAFF	TGTGCCAGCAGTGAGACCCGGAACAGGGGGGCCACTGAAGCTTTCTTT
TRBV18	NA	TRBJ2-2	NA	CATTTANTGELFF	TGTGCCACCACAACAGCGAACACCGGGGAGCTGTTTTTT
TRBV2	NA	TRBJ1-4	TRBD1	CASSEGEMTGGEKLFF	TGTGCCAGCAGTGAAGGAGAAATGACAGGGGGTGAAAAACTGTTTTTT
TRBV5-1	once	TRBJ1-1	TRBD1	CASSGTGGGTEAFF	TGCGCCAGCAGCGGGACAGGGGGCGGCACTGAAGCTTTCTTT
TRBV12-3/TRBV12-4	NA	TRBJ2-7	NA	CASSFGRAKQYF	TGTGCCAGCAGTTTCGGCAGGGCCAAGCAGTACTTC
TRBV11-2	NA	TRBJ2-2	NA	CASSRRAYRAGELFF	TGTGCCAGCAGCAGGCGCGCGTACAGGGCAGGGGAGCTGTTTTTT
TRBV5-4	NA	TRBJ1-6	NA	CASSLALTANSPLHF	TGTGCCAGCAGCTTGGCCTTGACAGCTAATTCACCCCTCCACTTT
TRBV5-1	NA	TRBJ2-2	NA	CASSLAQDTGELFF	TGCGCCAGCAGCTTGGCTCAGGACACCGGGGAGCTGTTTTTT
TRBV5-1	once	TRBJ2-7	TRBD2	CASSLVSGSGDPYEQYF	TGCGCCAGCAGCTTGGTGAGCGGGAGCGGAGATCCCTACGAGCAGTACTTC